The present T cell receptor beta chain was sequenced within a study of blood T cell repertoires in COVID-19. The overall study: The United States, Italy and Spain supplied acute and convalescent COVID-19 samples. In each case, the material was cDNA or gDNA derived from T cells, B-cell-depleted T cells, or PBMCs.

In the source study's methods: Amplifying reference gene primers gave estimates of nucleated cell counts. The repertoire was sequenced with immunoSEQ multiplex PCR; TCRdb's copy has only in-frame clones and lacks some. V and J calls and clone size follow that table, whereas D and trimming were derived from the DNA. The sample records about 380,000 clones, roughly 86% being singletons. The V gene's germline CDR1 is MNHNS and CDR2 SASEGT. The CDR3 runs 16 residues. The V end was cut by 0 bases, the J end by 4 bases, with 13 bases between. This clonotype was sampled from a human donor with acute or convalescent COVID-19. The donor label of this sample is uncertain. The chain recombines TRBV6-1 with TRBJ1-3; D might be TRBD1 (5 bases). The source material was peripheral blood. This CDR3 reads CASSEASGVYGNTIYF. DNA of the CDR3: TGTGCCAGCAGTGAAGCGTCGGGGGTCTACGGAAACACCATATATTTT.